This T cell receptor (beta chain) was profiled in a study of human T cells and chemical hapten exposure. Study overall: Patients were given diphenylcyclopropenone on the scalp weekly across the roughly 25-week study. Epicutaneous patch tests delivered 0.01% DPC to the upper back, with evaluation at 6 days.

The table lists this clonotype with a few counts. The CDR3 runs to 13 residues. V was clipped by 6 bases and J by 11 bases; unmatched bases: 11. Germline V gene lookup returns CDR1 DFQATT and CDR2 SNEGSKA (reference sequence). The time point denotes: patch test 2, 6 weeks after DPC sensitization. The treatment denotes: therapeutic diphenylcyclopropenone sensitization with weekly scalp DPC. Blood collection happened ahead of applying each patch test. TCRdb ran MiXCR on the RACE reads and lists one entry per CDR3 protein. The sample lists approximately 80,000 distinct CDR3 sequences, more than 9% occurring once.

J is TRBJ2-2 and V is TRBV20-1; the match to TRBD2 covers 8 bases. The receptor comes from a woman aged 50 to 60 with alopecia areata. Some clones in this sample may be carry-over from other donors' samples. Specimen: whole blood, collected in connection with sensitization to the hapten diphenylcyclopropenone (DPC). DNA of the CDR3: TGCAGTGCCTACCAAAGAGCGGGAGTAGAGCTGTTTTTT. Its protein is CSAYQRAGVELFF.